The present T cell receptor beta chain was sequenced within a study of blood T cell repertoires in COVID-19. Study details: Italy, Spain and the United States were the sources of the convalescent and acute COVID-19 samples. Sample material is recorded as cDNA or gDNA derived from T cells, B-cell-depleted T cells, or PBMCs.

Using immunoSEQ multiplex PCR, the repertoire was profiled, and TCRdb retains in-frame clones only, with some absent. The data hold more than 55,000 clones, with around 90% observed a single time. Germline values: CDR1 KGHSH, CDR2 LQKENI. This CDR3 comprises 14 residues. The junction had 3 bases not matched to a gene; V was cut back by 3 bases and J by 3 bases. The rearrangement joins TRBV18 to TRBJ2-7, with 9 bases identical to TRBD1. This TCR was sampled from a man older than 75 with acute or convalescent COVID-19. The sequenced sample consisted of peripheral blood. CDR3 bases: TGTGCCAGCTCACCCGGGACAGGGAACTACGAGCAGTACTTC. This encodes CASSPGTGNYEQYF.